What follows are 7 T cell receptor beta chains derived from one specimen sequenced in a study of OX40 agonist ivuxolimab in advanced cancers. TCRdb's table, derived via immunoSEQ multiplex PCR, lists solely in-frame clones and lacks some. The repertoire includes roughly 20,000 clones, 80% to 90% of them detected once, and 12% to 15% sits in the top ten. Sequences were derived from CD4+ or CD8+ T cells sorted from blood, sampled in a trial of the OX40 agonist ivuxolimab. These receptors originate from an adult with an advanced solid tumor such as melanoma, head and neck, liver or kidney cancer.

V is TRBV6-5 and J is TRBJ2-2; either TRBD1 or TRBD2 may fit D (7 bases each). Germline lookup yields CDR1 MNHEY and CDR2 SVGAGI. The CDR3 contains 16 residues. V gave up 4 bases and J gave up 3 bases, with 15 bases separating them. The CDR3 DNA sequence: TGTGCCAGCAGTTTCGGGGAGGGGGCGCACACCGGGGAGCTGTTTTTT. This codes for CASSFGEGAHTGELFF.

The rearrangement links TRBV6-6 to TRBJ1-2; D is undetermined. Germline CDR1 reads MNHNY; CDR2 reads SVGAGI (reference sequence). Trimming stripped 3 bases from V and 3 bases from J, with 11 bases between. CDR3 length equals 14 residues. Here the CDR3 reads CASSYPTGDYGYTF. CDR3 in DNA: TGTGCCAGCAGTTATCCGACGGGAGACTATGGCTACACCTTC.

The rearrangement links TRBV28 to TRBJ1-5, with D maybe TRBD1 (6 bases). Between the trimmed V and J ends, which lost 7 bases and 5 bases, there was a span of 9 bases. The CDR3 loop spans 12 amino acids. Germline V gene lookup returns CDR1 MDHEN and CDR2 SYDVKM. This CDR3 reads CASKSGDQPQHF. CDR3 DNA sequence: TGTGCCAGCAAGTCAGGGGATCAGCCCCAGCATTTT.

J is TRBJ2-2 and V is TRBV7-9; D is unclear. From germline, CDR1 is SEHNR and CDR2 FQNEAQ (reference sequence). Trimming removed 3 bases from V and 6 bases from J, with 8 bases in between. This CDR3 region has 13 residues. CDR3 loop: CASSFGGPGELFF. DNA for the CDR3: TGTGCCAGCAGCTTTGGTGGGCCCGGGGAGCTGTTTTTT.

This clone was observed a handful of times. J is TRBJ2-5 and V is TRBV29-1; TRBD1 or TRBD2 may be the D gene (5 bases each). The germline CDR1 and CDR2 sequences are SQVTM and ANQGSEA. Trimming shortened V by 7 bases and J by 7 bases, and 22 bases separated the two germline ends. The CDR3 is made up of 14 amino acids. CDR3 protein: CSAIRDPPIGTQYF. CDR3 sequence (DNA): TGCAGCGCGATACGGGACCCTCCGATTGGGACCCAGTACTTC.

This chain connects TRBV7-3 to TRBJ2-1; D gene ambiguous. Trimming removed 4 bases from V and 6 bases from J, with 10 bases in between. Germline V gene data show CDR1 as SGHTA and CDR2 as FQGTGA. The CDR3 has 13 residues. The CDR3 spells CASSWVGRNEQFF. Here the CDR3 DNA reads TGTGCCAGCAGCTGGGTCGGGCGCAATGAGCAGTTCTTC.

The chain carries TRBV5-5 and TRBJ2-7; 9 bases line up with TRBD2. CDR3 length: 19 amino acids. Germline V gene lookup returns CDR1 SGHKS and CDR2 YYEKEE (reference sequence). The V segment lost 4 bases and the J segment 2 bases; nucleotides outside the gene matches: 19. The CDR3 protein is CASSAEPGSGGPITYEQYF. Written as DNA, the CDR3 is TGTGCCAGCAGCGCGGAACCCGGGAGCGGGGGGCCTATTACCTACGAGCAGTACTTC.